The entry below describes one T cell receptor (beta chain). cDNA specific to TCR beta was made from about 550 ng of total RNA, with a constant-region primer employed for priming. Each TCR beta library was derived from three nested multiplex PCR rounds that employed slightly modified ARM-PCR. Researchers ran the first two PCR rounds for roughly 10 cycles each with TRBV1-TRBV30 forward primers and a C-beta reverse primer. Via MiXCR, TCRdb re-called the multiplex PCR reads, giving one row per CDR3 protein. The profile shows more than 30,000 distinct CDR3 sequences, approximately 82% of them singletons. CDR3 length: 13 amino acids. The V end was cut by 7 bases, the J end by 11 bases, with 21 bases between. Germline CDR1 is SQVTM and CDR2 is ANQGSEA. The sample comes from a study of tumor-infiltrating lymphocytes in primary liver carcinoma. Co-extraction yielded RNA and DNA from 20-30 mg of unsorted bulk tissue.

What was sequenced was tumor-adjacent normal liver tissue. The V gene is TRBV29-1, the J gene TRBJ1-5, with D possibly being TRBD1 (6 bases). This receptor was taken from a middle-aged man with primary liver carcinoma and hepatitis B virus infection. CDR3 region: CSAGGGANHSQHF. The CDR3 bases are TGCAGCGCCGGAGGGGGAGCGAATCACTCCCAGCATTTT. Based on the CDR3 plus reference TRBV29-1 and TRBJ1-5, the full variable domain is SAVISQKPSRDICQRGTSLTIQCQVDSQVTMMFWYRQQPGQSLTLIATANQGSEATYESGFVIDKFPISRPNLTFSTLTVSNMSPEDSSIYLCSAGGGANHSQHFGDGTRLSIL.